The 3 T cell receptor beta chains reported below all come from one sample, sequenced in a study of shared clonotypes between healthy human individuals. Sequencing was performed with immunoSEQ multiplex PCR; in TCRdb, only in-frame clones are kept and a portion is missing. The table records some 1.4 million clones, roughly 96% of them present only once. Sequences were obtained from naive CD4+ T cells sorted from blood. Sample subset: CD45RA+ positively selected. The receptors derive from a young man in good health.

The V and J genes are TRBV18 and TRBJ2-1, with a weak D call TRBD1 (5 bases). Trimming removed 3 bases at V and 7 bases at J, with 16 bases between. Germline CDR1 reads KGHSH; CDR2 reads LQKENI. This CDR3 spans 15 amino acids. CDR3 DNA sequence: TGTGCCAGCTCACCCAGGGTATTAAACCGGAATGAGCAGTTCTTC. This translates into CASSPRVLNRNEQFF.

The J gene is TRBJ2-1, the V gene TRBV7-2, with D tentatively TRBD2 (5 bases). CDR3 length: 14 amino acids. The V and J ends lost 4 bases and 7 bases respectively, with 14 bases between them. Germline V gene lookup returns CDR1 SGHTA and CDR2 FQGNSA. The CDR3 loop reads CASSSAWTVNEQFF. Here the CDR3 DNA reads TGTGCCAGCAGCTCAGCCTGGACTGTGAATGAGCAGTTCTTC.

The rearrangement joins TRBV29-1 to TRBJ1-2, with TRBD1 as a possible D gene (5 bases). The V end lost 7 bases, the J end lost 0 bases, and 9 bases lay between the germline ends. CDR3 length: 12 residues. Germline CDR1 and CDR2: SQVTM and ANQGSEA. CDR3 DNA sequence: TGCAGCGCAGGGTTTGCTAACTATGGCTACACCTTC. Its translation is CSAGFANYGYTF.